This T cell receptor beta chain was sequenced for a study of response to subunit inactivated influenza vaccine (dated by TCRdb to between 2018 and 2020). General notes on the study: The study used deep quantitative T cell receptor repertoire profiling to track responses to a trivalent subunit inactivated influenza vaccine. General study outcomes and caveats: According to the authors, only a limited number of new T cells may be recruited by each seasonal influenza vaccination.

The library was prepared using RT-PCR. Sequencing took place on an Illumina HiSeq 2500. TCRdb reprocessing: public reads trimmed at Q25 with fastp, clones called with MiXCR, in-frame beta chains kept. Every distinct CDR3 protein forms one entry, paired with its most common genes and DNA. The sample table lists about 700,000 distinct CDR3 sequences, 14% of them with a count of one. The ten top clones hold around 7.6% of the sample. Regarding this clonotype: Its antigen target is currently unknown. Within one base of it there is no much larger clone, and no base qualities were kept.

According to the germline V gene, CDR1 reads SGHTA and CDR2 reads FQGNSA. Reading from cysteine to phenylalanine, the CDR3 counts 17 amino acids. The DNA shown is the 51-base CDR3, in frame from base 1. V drops 5 bases and J drops 6 bases, leaving 23 bases in between. The sequence was collected from a man aged 45-65 years who received an inactivated influenza vaccine. Donor details come from another sample of the same person, matched by shared clones. The chain is made from TRBV7-2 and TRBJ2-1, with TRBD1 as a weak D call on 6 bases. The source material was PBMCs from blood, sampled approximately 15 days before vaccination. The DNA sequence reads TGTGCCAGCAGCCGACGGAGGTGGGACAACACAGTCAATGAGCAGTTCTTC. Translated, it reads CASSRRRWDNTVNEQFF.